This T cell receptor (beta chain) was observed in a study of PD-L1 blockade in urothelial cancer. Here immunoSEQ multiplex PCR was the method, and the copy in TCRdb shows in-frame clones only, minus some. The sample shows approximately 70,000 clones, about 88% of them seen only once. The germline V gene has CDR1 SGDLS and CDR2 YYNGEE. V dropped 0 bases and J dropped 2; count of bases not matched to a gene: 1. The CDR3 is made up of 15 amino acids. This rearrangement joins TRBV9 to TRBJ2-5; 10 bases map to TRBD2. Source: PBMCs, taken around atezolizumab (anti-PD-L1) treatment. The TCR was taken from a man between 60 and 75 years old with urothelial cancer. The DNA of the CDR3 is TGTGCCAGCAGCGTAGGGACTAGCGGACAAGAGACCCAGTACTTC. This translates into CASSVGTSGQETQYF. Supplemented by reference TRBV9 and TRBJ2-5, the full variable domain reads DSGVTQTPKHLITATGQRVTLRCSPRSGDLSVYWYQQSLDQGLQFLIQYYNGEERAKGNILERFSAQQFPDLHSELNLSSLELGDSALYFCASSVGTSGQETQYFGPGTRLLVL.